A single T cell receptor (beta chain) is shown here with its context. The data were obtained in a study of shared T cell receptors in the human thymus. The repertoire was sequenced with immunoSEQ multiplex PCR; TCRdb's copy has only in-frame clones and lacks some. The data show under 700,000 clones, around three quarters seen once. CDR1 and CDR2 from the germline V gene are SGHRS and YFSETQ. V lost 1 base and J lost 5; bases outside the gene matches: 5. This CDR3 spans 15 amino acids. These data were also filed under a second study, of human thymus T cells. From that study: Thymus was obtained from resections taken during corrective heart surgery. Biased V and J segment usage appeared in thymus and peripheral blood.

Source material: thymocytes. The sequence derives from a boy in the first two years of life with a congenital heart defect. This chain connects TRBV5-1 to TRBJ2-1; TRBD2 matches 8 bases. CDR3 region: CASSLRLAGNNEQFF. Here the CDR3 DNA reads TGCGCCAGCAGCTTGAGGCTAGCGGGTAACAATGAGCAGTTCTTC.